These T cell receptor beta chains were read from a single sample in a study of shared clonotypes between healthy human individuals. Clones were sequenced by immunoSEQ multiplex PCR, and TCRdb holds only the in-frame ones, with some missing. The sample contains around 2.1 million clones, approximately 95% of which appear only once. The sequenced sample consisted of naive CD4+ T cells sorted from blood. The receptors here all came from a man aged 18-30 years in good health. Each CDR3 is given with its conserved first and last residue. The D gene is left open where the match is weak. Clone size is not always given. Where it is, it says once, few, many or a class for expanded clones.

size	V	D	J	DNA	CDR3
-	TRBV11-2	-	TRBJ1-3	TGTGCCAGCAGCTTAATTGGAAACACCATATATTTT	CASSLIGNTIYF
-	TRBV30	-	TRBJ1-5	TGTGCCTGGAGTCCGGATCAAAGTCAGCCCCAGCATTTT	CAWSPDQSQPQHF
few	TRBV28	TRBD1	TRBJ1-2	TGTGCCAGCAGTCGACAGGGCGGCTATGGCTACACCTTC	CASSRQGGYGYTF
-	TRBV2	-	TRBJ1-2	TGTGCCAGCAGACTAAACTATGGCTACACCTTC	CASRLNYGYTF
-	TRBV11-3	TRBD2	TRBJ2-7	TGTGCCAGCAGCTTAGGTGGCAGCGGGAGAAGCGAGCAGTACTTC	CASSLGGSGRSEQYF
-	TRBV25-1	-	TRBJ1-2	TGTGCCAGCAGTGCGGGGGTCTATGGCTACACCTTC	CASSAGVYGYTF
-	TRBV29-1	-	TRBJ2-7	TGCAGCGTTAGCTCTGCCTACGAGCAGTACTTC	CSVSSAYEQYF
-	TRBV9	TRBD2	TRBJ2-3	TGTGCCAGCAGCGTCGCGGGAGGTAGCACAGATACGCAGTATTTT	CASSVAGGSTDTQYF
-	TRBV5-6	-	TRBJ2-2	TGTGCCAGCAGCGAACTAGGGGCCGGGGAGCTGTTTTTT	CASSELGAGELFF
-	TRBV4-3	-	TRBJ2-4	TGCGCCAGCAGCCAGTTAGAGCTAGCCAAAAACATTCAGTACTTC	CASSQLELAKNIQYF
-	TRBV11-2	TRBD1	TRBJ2-7	TGTGCCAGCAGCTTGACAGGGGGTCTCTACGAGCAGTACTTC	CASSLTGGLYEQYF
-	TRBV6-5	-	TRBJ1-1	TGTGCCAGCAGACCCAGGGCGAACACTGAAGCTTTCTTT	CASRPRANTEAFF
-	TRBV4-2	-	TRBJ1-5	TGTGCCAGCAGCCAAGAACGGTCGAGGGGCAATCAGCCCCAGCATTTT	CASSQERSRGNQPQHF
-	TRBV6-5	TRBD1	TRBJ1-4	TGTGCCAGCAGTGAGACAGGGGCTAATGAAAAACTGTTTTTT	CASSETGANEKLFF
-	TRBV4-3	-	TRBJ1-3	TGCGCCAGCAGCCAAGATGCAGGGAGCCCTGGAAACACCATATATTTT	CASSQDAGSPGNTIYF
once	TRBV7-2	TRBD2	TRBJ2-1	TGTGCCAGCAGCTCCTCTAGCGGGAAGGGGTGGAATGAGCAGTTCTTC	CASSSSSGKGWNEQFF
-	TRBV5-8	-	TRBJ1-1	TGTGCCAGCAGCTTGGCGACAGCACTGGCAGCTTTCTTT	CASSLATALAAFF
-	TRBV19	-	TRBJ1-1	TGTGCCAGTAAGGGACATTTGAACACTGAAGCTTTCTTT	CASKGHLNTEAFF
-	TRBV18	TRBD1	TRBJ1-1	TGTGCCAGCTCAAACAGGGGAGAAGGAGCTTTCTTT	CASSNRGEGAFF
few	TRBV6-6	-	TRBJ1-5	TGTGCCAGCACATCAGGAGGAGGCAATCAGCCCCAGCATTTT	CASTSGGGNQPQHF
-	TRBV6-5	TRBD2	TRBJ2-7	TGTGCCAGCAGTTACTCGGGGACTAGCGGCTCCTACGAGCAGTACTTC	CASSYSGTSGSYEQYF
-	TRBV7-2	-	TRBJ2-5	TGTGCCAGCAGCCTTACCGGCCGGAAACAAGAGACCCAGTACTTC	CASSLTGRKQETQYF
-	TRBV5-1	-	TRBJ2-7	TGCGCCAGCAGCCCTGCCGGCGGGCGCGCGCAGTACTTC	CASSPAGGRAQYF
-	TRBV18	-	TRBJ1-5	TGTGCCAGCTCACCACCCGGCGGCTATAGCAATCAGCCCCAGCATTTT	CASSPPGGYSNQPQHF